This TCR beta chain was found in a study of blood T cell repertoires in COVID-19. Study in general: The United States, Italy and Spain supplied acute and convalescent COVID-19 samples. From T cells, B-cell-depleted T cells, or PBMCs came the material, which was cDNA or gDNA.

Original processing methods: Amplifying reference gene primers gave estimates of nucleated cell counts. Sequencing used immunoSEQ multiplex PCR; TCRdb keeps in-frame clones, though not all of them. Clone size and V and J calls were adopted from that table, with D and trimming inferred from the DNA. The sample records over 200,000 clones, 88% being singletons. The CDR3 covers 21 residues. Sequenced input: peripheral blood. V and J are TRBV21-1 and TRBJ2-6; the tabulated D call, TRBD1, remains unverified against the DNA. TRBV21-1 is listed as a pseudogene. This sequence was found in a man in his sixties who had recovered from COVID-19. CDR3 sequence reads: CASSKKGPRAWGWTGANVLTF. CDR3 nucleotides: TGTGCCAGCAGCAAAAAGGGGCCCAGGGCGTGGGGATGGACTGGGGCCAACGTCCTGACTTTC.